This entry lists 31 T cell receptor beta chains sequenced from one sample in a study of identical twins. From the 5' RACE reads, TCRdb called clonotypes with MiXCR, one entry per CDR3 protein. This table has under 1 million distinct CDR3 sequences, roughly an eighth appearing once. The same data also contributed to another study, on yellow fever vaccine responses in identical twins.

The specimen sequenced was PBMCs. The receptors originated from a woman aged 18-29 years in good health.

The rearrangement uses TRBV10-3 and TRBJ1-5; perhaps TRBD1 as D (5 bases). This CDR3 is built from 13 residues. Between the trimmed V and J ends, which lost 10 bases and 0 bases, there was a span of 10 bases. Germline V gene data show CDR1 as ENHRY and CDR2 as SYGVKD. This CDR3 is CATGLNSNQPQHF. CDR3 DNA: TGTGCCACGGGACTCAATAGCAATCAGCCCCAGCATTTT.

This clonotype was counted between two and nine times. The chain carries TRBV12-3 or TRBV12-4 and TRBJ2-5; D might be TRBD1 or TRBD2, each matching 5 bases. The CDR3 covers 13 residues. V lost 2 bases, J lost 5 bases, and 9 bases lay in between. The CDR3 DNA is TGTGCCAGCAGTTTACGGGGCATTGAGACCCAGTACTTC. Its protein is CASSLRGIETQYF.

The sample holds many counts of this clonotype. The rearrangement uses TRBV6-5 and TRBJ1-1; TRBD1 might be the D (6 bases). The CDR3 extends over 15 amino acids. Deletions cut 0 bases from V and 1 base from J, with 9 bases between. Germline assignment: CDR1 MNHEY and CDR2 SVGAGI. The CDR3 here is CASSYSGRGNTEAFF. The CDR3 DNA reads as TGTGCCAGCAGTTACTCGGGCAGGGGGAACACTGAAGCTTTCTTT.

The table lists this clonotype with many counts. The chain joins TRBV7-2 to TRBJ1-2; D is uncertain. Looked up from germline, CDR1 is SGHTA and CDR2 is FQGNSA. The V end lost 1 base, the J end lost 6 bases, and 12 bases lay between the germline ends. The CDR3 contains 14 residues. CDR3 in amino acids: CASSLGASSHGYTF. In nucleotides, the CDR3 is TGTGCCAGCAGCTTAGGGGCAAGTTCTCATGGCTACACCTTC.

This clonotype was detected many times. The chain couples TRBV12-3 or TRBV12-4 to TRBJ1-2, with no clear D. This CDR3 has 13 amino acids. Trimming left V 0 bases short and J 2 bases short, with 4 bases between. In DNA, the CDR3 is TGTGCCAGCAGTTTAGCAGGGAACTATGGCTACACCTTC. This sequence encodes CASSLAGNYGYTF.

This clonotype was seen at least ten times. Here the CDR3 reads CSARTGLDQPQHF. The CDR3 bases are TGCAGTGCGAGGACAGGCCTGGATCAGCCCCAGCATTTT. The chain recombines TRBV20-1 with TRBJ1-5; 7 bases are shared with TRBD1. Trimming took 6 bases from V and 5 from J; bases not matched to a gene: 7. CDR3 length equals 13 residues. Germline CDR1 is DFQATT and CDR2 is SNEGSKA (reference sequence).

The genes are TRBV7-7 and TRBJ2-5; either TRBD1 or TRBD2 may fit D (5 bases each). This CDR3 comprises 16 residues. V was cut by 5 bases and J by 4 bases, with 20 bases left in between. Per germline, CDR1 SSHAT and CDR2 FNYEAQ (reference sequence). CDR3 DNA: TGTGCCAGCAGCCTATCTCCGGGACGGGGTGGAGAGACCCAGTACTTC. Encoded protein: CASSLSPGRGGETQYF. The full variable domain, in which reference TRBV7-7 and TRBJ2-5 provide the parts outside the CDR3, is GAGVSQSPRYKVTKRGQDVTLRCDPISSHATLYWYQQALGQGPEFLTYFNYEAQPDKSGLPSDRFSAERPEGSISTLTIQRTEQRDSAMYRCASSLSPGRGGETQYFGPGTRLLVL.

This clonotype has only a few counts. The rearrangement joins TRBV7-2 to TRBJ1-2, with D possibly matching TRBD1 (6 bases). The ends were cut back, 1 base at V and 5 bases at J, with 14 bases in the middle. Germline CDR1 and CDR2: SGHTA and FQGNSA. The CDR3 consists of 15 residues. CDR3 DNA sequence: TGTGCCAGCAGCTTAGTCGCAGGGGACAAGTATGGCTACACCTTC. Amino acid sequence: CASSLVAGDKYGYTF.

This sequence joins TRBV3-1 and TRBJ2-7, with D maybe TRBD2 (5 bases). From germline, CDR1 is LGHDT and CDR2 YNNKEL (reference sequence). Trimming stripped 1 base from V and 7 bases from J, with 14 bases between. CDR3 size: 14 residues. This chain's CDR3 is CASSQGGSSKEQYF. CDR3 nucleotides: TGTGCCAGCAGCCAAGGTGGGAGTTCTAAGGAGCAGTACTTC.

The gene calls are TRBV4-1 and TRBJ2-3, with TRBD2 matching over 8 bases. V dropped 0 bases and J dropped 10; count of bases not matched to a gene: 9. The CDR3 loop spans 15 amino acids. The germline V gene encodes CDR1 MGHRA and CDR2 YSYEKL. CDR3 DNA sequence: TGCGCCAGCAGCCAAGATTACGGGGGGGTGAAGGCGCAGTATTTT. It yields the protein CASSQDYGGVKAQYF.

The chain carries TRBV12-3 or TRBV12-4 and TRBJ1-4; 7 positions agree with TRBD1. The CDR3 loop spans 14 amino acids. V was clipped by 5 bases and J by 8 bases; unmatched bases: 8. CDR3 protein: CASSTRQGKEKLFF. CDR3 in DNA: TGTGCCAGCAGTACTCGACAGGGAAAGGAAAAACTGTTTTTT.

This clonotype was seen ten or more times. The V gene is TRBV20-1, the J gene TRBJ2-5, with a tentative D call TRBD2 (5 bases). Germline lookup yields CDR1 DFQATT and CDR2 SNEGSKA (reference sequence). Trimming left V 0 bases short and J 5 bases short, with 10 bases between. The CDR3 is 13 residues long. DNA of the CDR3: TGCAGTGCTAGAGAGGCTAGCTGGGAGACCCAGTACTTC. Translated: CSAREASWETQYF.

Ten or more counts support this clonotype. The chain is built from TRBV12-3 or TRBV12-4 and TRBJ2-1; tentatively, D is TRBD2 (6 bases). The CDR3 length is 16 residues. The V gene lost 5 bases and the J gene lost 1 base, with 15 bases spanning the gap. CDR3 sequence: CASSTPGVRSYNEQFF. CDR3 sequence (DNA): TGTGCCAGCAGTACCCCGGGGGTTCGATCCTACAATGAGCAGTTCTTC.

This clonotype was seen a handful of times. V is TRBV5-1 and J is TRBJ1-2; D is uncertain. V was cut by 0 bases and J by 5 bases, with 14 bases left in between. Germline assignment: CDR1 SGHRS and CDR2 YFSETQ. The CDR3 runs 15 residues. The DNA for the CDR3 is TGCGCCAGCAGCTTGGCCAGTGGAGTAGGGTATGGCTACACCTTC. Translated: CASSLASGVGYGYTF.

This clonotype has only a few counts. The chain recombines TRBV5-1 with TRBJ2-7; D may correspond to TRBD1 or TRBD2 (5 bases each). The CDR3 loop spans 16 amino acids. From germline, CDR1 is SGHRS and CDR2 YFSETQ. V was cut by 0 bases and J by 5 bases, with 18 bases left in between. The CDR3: CASSLVGWDDTHEQYF. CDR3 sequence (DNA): TGCGCCAGCAGCTTGGTCGGGTGGGACGATACCCACGAGCAGTACTTC. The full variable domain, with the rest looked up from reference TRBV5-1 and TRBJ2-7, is KAGVTQTPRYLIKTRGQQVTLSCSPISGHRSVSWYQQTPGQGLQFLFEYFSETQRNKGNFPGRFSGRQFSNSRSEMNVSTLELGDSALYLCASSLVGWDDTHEQYFGPGTRLTVT.

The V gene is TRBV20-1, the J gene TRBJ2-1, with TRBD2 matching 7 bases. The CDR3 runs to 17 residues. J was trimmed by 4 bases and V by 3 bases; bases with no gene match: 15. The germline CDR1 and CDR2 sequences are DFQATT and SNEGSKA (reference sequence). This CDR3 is CSASATGLDVSYNEQFF. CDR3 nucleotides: TGCAGTGCTAGTGCCACCGGACTAGATGTTTCTTACAATGAGCAGTTCTTC.

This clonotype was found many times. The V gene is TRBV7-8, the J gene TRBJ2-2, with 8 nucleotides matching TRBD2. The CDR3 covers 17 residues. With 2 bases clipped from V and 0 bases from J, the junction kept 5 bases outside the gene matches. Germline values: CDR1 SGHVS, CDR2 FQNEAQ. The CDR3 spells CASSLLAGGPNTGELFF. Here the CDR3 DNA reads TGTGCCAGCAGCTTACTGGCGGGGGGCCCGAACACCGGGGAGCTGTTTTTT.

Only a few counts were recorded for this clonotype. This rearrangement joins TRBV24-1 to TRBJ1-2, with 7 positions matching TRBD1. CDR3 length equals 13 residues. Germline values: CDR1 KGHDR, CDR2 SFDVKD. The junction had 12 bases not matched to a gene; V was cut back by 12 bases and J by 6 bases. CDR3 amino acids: CASSRTGDDGYTF. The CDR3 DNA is TGTGCCTCATCGCGGACAGGAGACGATGGCTACACCTTC.

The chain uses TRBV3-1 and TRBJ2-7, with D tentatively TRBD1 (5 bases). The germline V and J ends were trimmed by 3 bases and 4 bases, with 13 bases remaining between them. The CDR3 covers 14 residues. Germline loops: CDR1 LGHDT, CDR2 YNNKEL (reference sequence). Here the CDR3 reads CASSHWGGGYEQYF. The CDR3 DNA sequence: TGTGCCAGCAGCCACTGGGGCGGCGGTTACGAGCAGTACTTC.

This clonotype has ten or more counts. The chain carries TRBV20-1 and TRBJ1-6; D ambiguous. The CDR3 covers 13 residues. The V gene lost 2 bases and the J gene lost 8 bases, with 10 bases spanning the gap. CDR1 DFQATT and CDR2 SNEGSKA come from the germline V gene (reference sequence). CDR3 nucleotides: TGCAGTGCTAGATTTGGCATCGATTCACCCCTCCACTTT. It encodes CSARFGIDSPLHF.

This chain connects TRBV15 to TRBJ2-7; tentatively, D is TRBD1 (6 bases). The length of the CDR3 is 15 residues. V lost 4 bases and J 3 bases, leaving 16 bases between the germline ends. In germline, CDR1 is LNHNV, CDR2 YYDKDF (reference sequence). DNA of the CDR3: TGTGCCACCAGCACCCGTACAGGGTCAAGCTACGAGCAGTACGTC. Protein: CATSTRTGSSYEQYV.

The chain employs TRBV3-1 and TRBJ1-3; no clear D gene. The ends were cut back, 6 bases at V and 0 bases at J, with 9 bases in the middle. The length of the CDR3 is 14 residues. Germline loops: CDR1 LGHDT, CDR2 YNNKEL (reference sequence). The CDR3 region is CASRPVNSGNTIYF. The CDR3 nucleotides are TGTGCCAGCAGGCCAGTAAACTCTGGAAACACCATATATTTT. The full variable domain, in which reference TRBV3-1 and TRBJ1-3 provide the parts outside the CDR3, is DTAVSQTPKYLVTQMGNDKSIKCEQNLGHDTMYWYKQDSKKFLKIMFSYNNKELIINETVPNRFSPKSPDKAHLNLHINSLELGDSAVYFCASRPVNSGNTIYFGEGSWLTVV.

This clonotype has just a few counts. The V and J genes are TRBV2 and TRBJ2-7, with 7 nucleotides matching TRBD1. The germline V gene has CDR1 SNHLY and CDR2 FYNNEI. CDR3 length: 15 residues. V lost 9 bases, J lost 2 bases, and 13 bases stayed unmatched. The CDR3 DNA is TGTGCCAGGGCCTACGATCGGGACAGTCCCTACGAGCAGTACTTC. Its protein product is CARAYDRDSPYEQYF.

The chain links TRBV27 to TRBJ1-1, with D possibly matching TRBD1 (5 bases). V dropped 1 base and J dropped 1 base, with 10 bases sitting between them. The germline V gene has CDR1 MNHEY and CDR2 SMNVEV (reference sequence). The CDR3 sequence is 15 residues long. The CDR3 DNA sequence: TGTGCCAGCAGTTTATTCGGGGCTGGGAACACTGAAGCTTTCTTT. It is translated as CASSLFGAGNTEAFF.

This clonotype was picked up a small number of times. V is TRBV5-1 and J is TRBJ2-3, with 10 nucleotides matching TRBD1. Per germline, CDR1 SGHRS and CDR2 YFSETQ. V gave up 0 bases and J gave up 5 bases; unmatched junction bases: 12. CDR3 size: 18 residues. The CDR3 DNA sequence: TGCGCCAGCAGCTTGGAGGGGATATACCGGGACAGGGGAGATACGCAGTATTTT. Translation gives CASSLEGIYRDRGDTQYF.

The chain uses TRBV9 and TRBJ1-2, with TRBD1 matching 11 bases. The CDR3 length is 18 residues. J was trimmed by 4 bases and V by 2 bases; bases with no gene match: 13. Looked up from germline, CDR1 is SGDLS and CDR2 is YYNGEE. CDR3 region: CASSVSSRTGGGGYGYTF. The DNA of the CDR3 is TGTGCCAGCAGCGTTAGCTCCAGGACAGGGGGCGGCGGCTATGGCTACACCTTC. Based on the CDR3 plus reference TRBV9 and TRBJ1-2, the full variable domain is DSGVTQTPKHLITATGQRVTLRCSPRSGDLSVYWYQQSLDQGLQFLIQYYNGEERAKGNILERFSAQQFPDLHSELNLSSLELGDSALYFCASSVSSRTGGGGYGYTFGSGTRLTVV.

CDR3 bases: TGCGCCAGTAACCAGGGGGCTGCTTCACCCCTCCACTTT. Translating it yields CASNQGAASPLHF. This chain joins TRBV5-1 and TRBJ1-6; 8 bases align to TRBD1. This CDR3 is built from 13 residues. CDR1 is SGHRS and CDR2 is YFSETQ in the germline V gene. V was clipped by 8 bases and J by 9 bases; unmatched bases: 7.

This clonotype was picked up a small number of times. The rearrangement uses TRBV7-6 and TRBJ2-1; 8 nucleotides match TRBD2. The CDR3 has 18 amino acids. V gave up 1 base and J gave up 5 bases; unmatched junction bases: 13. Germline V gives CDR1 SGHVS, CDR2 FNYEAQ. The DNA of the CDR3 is TGTGCCAGCAGCTTAGTGGTAGTTGGGGGGCGGGGGGACAATGAGCAGTTCTTC. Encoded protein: CASSLVVVGGRGDNEQFF.

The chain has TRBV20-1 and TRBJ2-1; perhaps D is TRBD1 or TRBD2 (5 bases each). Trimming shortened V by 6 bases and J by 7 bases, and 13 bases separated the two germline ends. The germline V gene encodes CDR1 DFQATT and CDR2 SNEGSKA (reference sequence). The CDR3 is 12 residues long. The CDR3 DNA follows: TGCAGTGCCAAGAGTTGGGGGAATGAGCAGTTCTTC. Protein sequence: CSAKSWGNEQFF.

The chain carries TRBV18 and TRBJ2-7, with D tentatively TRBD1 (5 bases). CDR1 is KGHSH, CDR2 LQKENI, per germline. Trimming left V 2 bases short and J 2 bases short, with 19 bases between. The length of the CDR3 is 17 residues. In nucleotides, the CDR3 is TGTGCCAGCTCACCAACCACAGGTAAAGGGATGACCTACGAGCAGTACGTC. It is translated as CASSPTTGKGMTYEQYV.

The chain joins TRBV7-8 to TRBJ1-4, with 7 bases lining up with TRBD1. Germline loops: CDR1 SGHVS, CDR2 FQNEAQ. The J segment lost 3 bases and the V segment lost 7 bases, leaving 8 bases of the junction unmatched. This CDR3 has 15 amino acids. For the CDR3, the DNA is TGTGCCAGCAACAGGGGCCCTGGGTCTAATGAAAAACTGTTTTTT. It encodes CASNRGPGSNEKLFF.